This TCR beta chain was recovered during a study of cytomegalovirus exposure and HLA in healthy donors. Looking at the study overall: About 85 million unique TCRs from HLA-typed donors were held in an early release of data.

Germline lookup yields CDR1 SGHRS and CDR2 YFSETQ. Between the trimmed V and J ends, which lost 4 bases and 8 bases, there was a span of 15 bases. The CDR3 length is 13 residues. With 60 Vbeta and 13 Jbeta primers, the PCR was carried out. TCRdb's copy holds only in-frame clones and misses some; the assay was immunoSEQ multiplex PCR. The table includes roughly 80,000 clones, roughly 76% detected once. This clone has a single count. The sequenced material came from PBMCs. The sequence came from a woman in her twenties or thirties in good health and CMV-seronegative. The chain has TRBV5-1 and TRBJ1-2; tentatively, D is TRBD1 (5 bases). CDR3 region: CASSRDRIDGYTF. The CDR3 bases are TGCGCCAGCAGCCGCGACAGAATAGACGGCTACACCTTC.